These 18 T cell receptor beta chains were sequenced from one sample in a study of T cells in Graves' hyperthyroidism and ophthalmopathy (dated by TCRdb to the late 2010s). Libraries were prepared through multiplex PCR. The sequencer listed for this sample is Illumina HiSeq 2000. TCR beta CDR3 regions were amplified from RNA transcripts. The first round of RT-PCR for the TCR CDR3 was performed with the HTBI primer set and the Qiagen OneStep RT-PCR kit. In-frame beta chains were kept once TCRdb had trimmed the public reads at Q25 with fastp and called clones with MiXCR. Each CDR3 protein appears once, grouped with its most common genes and DNA. Present in this sample are 50,000 to 55,000 distinct CDR3 sequences, less than 60% of which were seen just once. Just over 9% of the sample is taken by the ten largest. Sequencing input: blood. These receptors originate from a woman aged 50 to 60 with Graves' ophthalmopathy.

The genes are TRBV19 and TRBJ2-7; 9 bases are shared with TRBD1. The CDR3 covers 13 residues. The J segment lost 6 bases and the V segment lost 4 bases, leaving 4 bases of the junction unmatched. Germline V lookup: CDR1 LNHDA, CDR2 SQIVND (reference sequence). In DNA form, the CDR3 reads TGTGCCAGTAGTACTACAGGGGGCGTCGAGCAGTACTTC. As protein: CASSTTGGVEQYF. The variable domain in full, with the rest retrieved from reference TRBV19 and TRBJ2-7, is DGGITQSPKYLFRKEGQNVTLSCEQNLNHDAMYWYRQDPGQGLRLIYYSQIVNDFQKGDIAEGYSVSREKKESFPLTVTSAQKNPTAFYLCASSTTGGVEQYFGPGTRLTVT.

In its sample, this clonotype was seen once. This likely comes from a read error, as the CDR3 has no conserved phenylalanine or tryptophan at its end. This chain uses TRBV5-8 with TRBJ1-4; a weak D match, TRBD1 (5 bases). CDR3 size: 14 residues. Germline V gene sequence: CDR1 SGHTS, CDR2 YDEGEE. CDR3 residues: CATSRDLQNEKLFS. Here the CDR3 DNA reads TGTGCCACCAGCCGGGACTTACAGAATGAAAAACTGTTTTCT.

As for this clonotype: Given the absence of the conserved phenylalanine or tryptophan at the CDR3 end, a read error is likely. The chain combines TRBV20-1 with TRBJ1-4; 7 bases fit TRBD1. This CDR3 is 11 amino acids long. CDR1 is DFQATT, CDR2 SNEGSKA, per germline (reference sequence). The CDR3 loop reads CSTGANEKLFL. The CDR3 DNA is TGCTCAACAGGGGCTAATGAAAAGCTGTTTCTT.

The sample holds many counts of this clonotype. The CDR3 reads CASSSSGRTYGYTF. The DNA of the CDR3 is TGTGCCAGCAGCTCCTCGGGCCGAACCTATGGCTACACCTTC. The rearrangement joins TRBV5-6 to TRBJ1-2; D gene ambiguous. The CDR3 length is 14 residues. Trimming cost V 3 bases and J 4 bases, with 13 bases left between them. Germline V gene data show CDR1 as SGHDT and CDR2 as YYEEEE. Together with reference TRBV5-6 and TRBJ1-2, the CDR3 gives the full variable domain: DAGVTQSPTHLIKTRGQQVTLRCSPKSGHDTVSWYQQALGQGPQFIFQYYEEEERQRGNFPDRFSGHQFPNYSSELNVNALLLGDSALYLCASSSSGRTYGYTFGSGTRLTVV.

This chain uses TRBV19 with TRBJ2-7; TRBD1 aligns across 7 bases. The CDR3 extends over 12 amino acids. CDR1 is LNHDA and CDR2 is SQIVND in the germline V gene (reference sequence). V was clipped by 10 bases and J by 6 bases; unmatched bases: 9. CDR3 nucleotides: TGTGCCATCGGATCTCGGGACAGCGAGCAGTACTTC. This gives the protein CAIGSRDSEQYF.

Regarding this clonotype: This CDR3 is missing its conserved last phenylalanine or tryptophan, likely due to a read error. The chain couples TRBV7-2 to TRBJ2-5; D is tentatively TRBD1 or TRBD2 (5 bases each). Germline CDR1 SGHTA, CDR2 FQGNSA. CDR3 length equals 14 residues. Trimming shortened V by 6 bases and J by 8 bases, and 19 bases separated the two germline ends. The CDR3 DNA sequence: TGTGCCAGCAGTGACCGGGGCCGCCTGGGCACCCAGTACTTA. Residues: CASSDRGRLGTQYL.

Comment on this clonotype: Without the conserved terminal phenylalanine or tryptophan, this CDR3 likely stems from a read error. The DNA is omitted, as the CDR3 cannot be located on it reliably, and the CDR3 follows TCRdb's listing. This chain links TRBV7-2 with TRBJ2-3. The CDR3 is 14 amino acids in total, end residues counted. CDR1 SGHTA and CDR2 FQGNSA come from the germline V gene. The CDR3 region is CASSLWGQGDTQDL.

The CDR3 is CASSSGYIYEQYF. DNA of the CDR3: TGTGCCAGTAGTAGTGGGTACATCTACGAGCAGTACTTC. The chain couples TRBV19 to TRBJ2-7; D is unresolved. Looked up from germline, CDR1 is LNHDA and CDR2 is SQIVND (reference sequence). This CDR3 is 13 amino acids long. The V gene lost 4 bases and the J gene lost 3 bases, with 10 bases spanning the gap.

This chain joins TRBV29-1 and TRBJ2-5; D might be TRBD2 (6 bases). This CDR3 has 15 amino acids. The V end was cut by 0 bases, the J end by 11 bases, with 22 bases between. CDR1 is SQVTM, CDR2 ANQGSEA, per germline. CDR3 sequence: CSVEDVRDSTDTQYF. DNA of the CDR3: TGCAGCGTTGAAGACGTGCGGGATAGCACAGATACGCAGTACTTC.

The chain links TRBV27 to TRBJ2-2, with no clear D. CDR3 size: 12 residues. V was shortened by 0 bases and J by 6 bases, with 2 bases between the two germline ends. Germline V gene data show CDR1 as MNHEY and CDR2 as SMNVEV (reference sequence). For the CDR3, the DNA is TGTGCCAGCAGTTTATCGGCCGGGGAGCTGTTTTTT. It specifies CASSLSAGELFF.

The rearrangement links TRBV10-2 to TRBJ1-1; D call uncertain. The V gene lost 7 bases and the J gene lost 4 bases, with 16 bases spanning the gap. Germline CDR1 and CDR2: WSHSY and SAAADI. This CDR3 comprises 14 residues. CDR3 sequence reads: CASIGHRTGTEAFF. CDR3 DNA: TGCGCCAGCATCGGTCATCGAACGGGCACTGAAGCTTTCTTT.

This clonotype has at least ten counts. The CDR3 sequence is CATSRDLGVEETQYF. CDR3 sequence (DNA): TGTGCCACCAGCAGAGATCTGGGCGTAGAAGAGACCCAGTACTTC. The genes are TRBV15 and TRBJ2-5; D is unresolved. Germline V gene data show CDR1 as LNHNV and CDR2 as YYDKDF (reference sequence). The CDR3 consists of 15 residues. V gave up 0 bases and J gave up 3 bases, with 11 bases separating them.

A note on this clonotype: It is likely a read error, because the conserved phenylalanine at the end of the CDR3 is missing. The chain combines TRBV19 with TRBJ2-5; D possibly uses TRBD1 or TRBD2 (6 bases each). The germline CDR1 and CDR2 sequences are LNHDA and SQIVND (reference sequence). This CDR3 is built from 15 residues. V was pared by 5 bases and J by 5 bases, with 18 bases between. CDR3 nucleotides: TGTGCCAGTAGTCCAGCGTCCGGGGGCTTGGAGACCCAGTACCTC. It translates to CASSPASGGLETQYL.

This clonotype was counted once. As the CDR3 is not closed by the conserved phenylalanine or tryptophan, this likely results from a read error. The chain joins TRBV9 to TRBJ2-4, with 7 bases matching TRBD1. Trimming removed 3 bases from V and 9 bases from J; junction bases left unmatched: 9. There are 14 residues in the CDR3. Germline CDR1 SGDLS, CDR2 YYNGEE. The CDR3 sequence is CASSEGGRESIQYC. The CDR3 bases are TGTGCCAGCAGCGAAGGGGGCAGAGAAAGCATTCAGTACTGC.

The chain is built from TRBV4-1 and TRBJ2-7; a weak D match, TRBD2 (6 bases). CDR1 and CDR2 (germline): MGHRA, YSYEKL. This CDR3 comprises 14 residues. Trimming shortened V by 1 base and J by 3 bases, and 10 bases separated the two germline ends. The CDR3 DNA sequence: TGCGCCAGCAGCCAAGCGACTAGTGTCTACGAGCAGTACTTC. Translating gives CASSQATSVYEQYF.

The rearrangement uses TRBV7-3 and TRBJ2-7; D is unclear. The CDR3 spans 14 residues. Trimming took 2 bases from V and 5 from J, leaving 13 bases between them. In germline, CDR1 is SGHTA, CDR2 FQGTGA. The CDR3 DNA reads as TGTGCCAGCAGCTTAGACCCTGGTCCCGACGAGCAGTACTTC. Its translation is CASSLDPGPDEQYF.

This clonotype came up a few times. One end of the junction is discordant with germline, which a read error may explain. The chain links TRBV6-1 to TRBJ1-3; tentative D call: TRBD1 (5 bases). There are 16 residues in the CDR3. Germline V lookup: CDR1 MNHNS, CDR2 SASEGT. The CDR3 reads CASSLLWGSSGSTIYF. In nucleotides, the CDR3 is TGTGCCAGCAGCCTCCTGTGGGGCAGCTCTGGAAGCACCATATATTTT.

This clonotype was seen repeatedly, ten times or more. This rearrangement joins TRBV5-1 to TRBJ2-3; possibly TRBD1 for D (5 bases). The CDR3 has 16 residues. Per the germline V gene, CDR1 is SGHRS and CDR2 is YFSETQ. Trimming left V 2 bases short and J 2 bases short, with 15 bases between. The CDR3 region has the DNA TGCGCCAGCAGCTTAGGGTTCAGGGCGAACACAGATACGCAGTATTTT. Amino acid sequence: CASSLGFRANTDTQYF.